This T cell receptor (beta chain) was sequenced during a study of beta chain features in type 1 diabetes. As for the study in general: No age, gender or cell yield differences were seen between patients and healthy donors. Study-level points and caveats: Among all four CD4+ subsets, Type 1 diabetes patients had TCRB CDR3s that were moderately but significantly shorter. Researchers reported that naive, central memory and Treg TCRB repertoires appeared more similar in patients than in healthy donors. Insertions were fewer and deletions more numerous at VDJ junctions in type 1 diabetes patients.

CDR3 size: 14 residues. The germline CDR1 and CDR2 sequences are SGHAT and FQNNGV. After removal of 5 bases from V and 0 bases from J, the junction contained 3 bases not matched to a gene. Comments on this clone: Its target is unknown.

One heparinised draw of blood, averaging about 110 mL, came from each donor. As every portion of the isolated RNA was reverse transcribed, the sequencing read expressed TCRB transcripts. Sequencing used immunoSEQ multiplex PCR; TCRdb keeps in-frame clones, though not all of them. The data contain about 340,000 clones, approximately 15% of them singletons. This TCR came from a woman aged 18-29 years with type 1 diabetes. The sequencing input was naive CD4+ T cells from blood. The V and J genes are TRBV11-2 and TRBJ2-7; the match to TRBD2 covers 8 bases. CDR3 amino acids: CASSSGGSSYEQYF. The CDR3 region has the DNA TGTGCCAGCAGCAGCGGGGGCAGCTCCTACGAGCAGTACTTC.